This T cell receptor (beta chain) emerged from a study of molecular identifiers for immune sequencing clone quantification. TCRdb called the PCR reads again in MiXCR, with one record for every CDR3 protein. The table lists 6,500 to 9,000 distinct CDR3 sequences, about 33% of them singletons, with roughly 5% in the top ten. Study-level results: Naive cells had under 1% of molecules in clones above 20 RNA copies, effectors over 97%.

As regards this clonotype: Its antigen is as yet unknown.

This clonotype originated in a human donor in good health. Some libraries in this study had Jurkat cell RNA spiked in. Sequencing input: naive CD8+ T cells from blood, with Jurkat cell RNA spiked in. Subset specified: FACS-sorted CD8+CD4-CCR7+CD45RA+ naive T cells.

CDR3 amino acids: CASSPNRDEQYF. The CDR3 DNA is TGTGCCAGCAGTCCAAATAGGGACGAGCAGTACTTC. The V gene is TRBV7-8, the J gene TRBJ2-7; no clear D gene. V was pared by 6 bases and J by 5 bases, with 11 bases between. This CDR3 is built from 12 residues. Per germline, CDR1 SGHVS and CDR2 FQNEAQ.